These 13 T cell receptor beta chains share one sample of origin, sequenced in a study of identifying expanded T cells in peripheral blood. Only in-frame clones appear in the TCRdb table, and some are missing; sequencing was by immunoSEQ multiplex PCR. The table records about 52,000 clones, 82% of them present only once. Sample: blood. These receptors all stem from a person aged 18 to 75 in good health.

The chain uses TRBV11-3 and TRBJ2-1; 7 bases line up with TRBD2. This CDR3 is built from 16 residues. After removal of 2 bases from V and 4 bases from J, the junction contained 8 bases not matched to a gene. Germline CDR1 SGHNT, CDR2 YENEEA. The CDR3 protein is CASSLNGGGLYNEQFF. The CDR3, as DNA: TGTGCCAGCAGCTTAAACGGGGGAGGGCTATACAATGAGCAGTTCTTC.

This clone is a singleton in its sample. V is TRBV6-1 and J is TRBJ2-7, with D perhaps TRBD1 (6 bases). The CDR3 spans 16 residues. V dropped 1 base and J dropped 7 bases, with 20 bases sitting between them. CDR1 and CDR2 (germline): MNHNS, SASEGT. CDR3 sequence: CASSEGQVRYEGEQYV. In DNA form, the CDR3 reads TGTGCCAGCAGTGAAGGACAGGTTCGATACGAAGGGGAGCAGTACGTC.

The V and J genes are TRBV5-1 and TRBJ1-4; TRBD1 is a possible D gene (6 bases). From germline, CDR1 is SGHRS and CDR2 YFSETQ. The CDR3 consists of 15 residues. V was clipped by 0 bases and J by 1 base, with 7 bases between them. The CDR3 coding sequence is TGCGCCAGCAGCTTGGGGACAGTAACTAATGAAAAACTGTTTTTT. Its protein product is CASSLGTVTNEKLFF.

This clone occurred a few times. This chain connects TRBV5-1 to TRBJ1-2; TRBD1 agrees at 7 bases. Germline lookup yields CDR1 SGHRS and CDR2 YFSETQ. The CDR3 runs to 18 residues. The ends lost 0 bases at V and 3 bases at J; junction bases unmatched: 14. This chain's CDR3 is CASSLGLQGLTADYGYTF. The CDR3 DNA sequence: TGCGCCAGCAGCTTGGGGCTACAGGGGCTTACCGCCGACTATGGCTACACCTTC.

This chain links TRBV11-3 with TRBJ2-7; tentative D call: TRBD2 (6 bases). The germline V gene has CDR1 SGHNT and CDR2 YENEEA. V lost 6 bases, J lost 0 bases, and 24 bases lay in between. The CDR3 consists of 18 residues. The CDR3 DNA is TGTGCCAGCAGTTACCCCCTCGGAGGGGCGAAGAGCTCCTACGAGCAGTACTTC. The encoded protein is CASSYPLGGAKSSYEQYF.

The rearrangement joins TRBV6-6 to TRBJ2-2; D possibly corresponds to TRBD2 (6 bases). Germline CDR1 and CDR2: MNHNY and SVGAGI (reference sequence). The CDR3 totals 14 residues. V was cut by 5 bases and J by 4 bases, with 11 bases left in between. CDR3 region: CASSNRDFTGELFF. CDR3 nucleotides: TGTGCCAGCAGTAACCGGGACTTCACCGGGGAGCTGTTTTTT.

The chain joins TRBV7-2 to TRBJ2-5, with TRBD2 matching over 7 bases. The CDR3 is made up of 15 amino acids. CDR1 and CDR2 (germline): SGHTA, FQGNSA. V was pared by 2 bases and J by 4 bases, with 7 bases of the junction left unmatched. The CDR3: CASSLTTSMGETQYF. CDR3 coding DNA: TGTGCCAGCAGCTTAACGACTAGCATGGGAGAGACCCAGTACTTC.

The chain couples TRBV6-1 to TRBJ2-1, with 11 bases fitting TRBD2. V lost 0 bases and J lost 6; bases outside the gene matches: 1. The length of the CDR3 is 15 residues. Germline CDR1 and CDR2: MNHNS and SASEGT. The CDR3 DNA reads TGTGCCAGCAGTGAAGCTAGCGGGGGGGCCAATGAGCAGTTCTTC. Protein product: CASSEASGGANEQFF.

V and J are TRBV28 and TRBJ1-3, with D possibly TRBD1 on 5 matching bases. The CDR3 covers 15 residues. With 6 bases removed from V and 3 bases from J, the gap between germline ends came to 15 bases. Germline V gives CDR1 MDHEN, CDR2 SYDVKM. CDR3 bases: TGTGCCAGCAGGGGGACCGGGGGATTTGGAAACACCATATATTTT. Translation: CASRGTGGFGNTIYF. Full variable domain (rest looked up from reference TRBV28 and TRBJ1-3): DVKVTQSSRYLVKRTGEKVFLECVQDMDHENMFWYRQDPGLGLRLIYFSYDVKMKEKGDIPEGYSVSREKKERFSLILESASTNQTSMYLCASRGTGGFGNTIYFGEGSWLTVV.

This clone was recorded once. This CDR3 is CASSRDSYNTQYF. The DNA of the CDR3 is TGTGCCAGCAGCCGGGACAGCTACAATACGCAGTATTTT. The chain joins TRBV6-6 to TRBJ2-3, with 7 bases fitting TRBD1. Looked up from germline, CDR1 is MNHNY and CDR2 is SVGAGI (reference sequence). This CDR3 region has 13 residues. V gave up 6 bases and J gave up 7 bases; unmatched junction bases: 7.

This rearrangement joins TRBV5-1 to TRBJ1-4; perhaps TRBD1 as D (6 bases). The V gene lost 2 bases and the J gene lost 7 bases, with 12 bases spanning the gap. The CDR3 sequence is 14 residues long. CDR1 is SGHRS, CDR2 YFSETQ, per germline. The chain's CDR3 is CASSFGRGVEKLFF. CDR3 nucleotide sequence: TGCGCCAGCAGCTTTGGCAGGGGAGTTGAAAAACTGTTTTTT.

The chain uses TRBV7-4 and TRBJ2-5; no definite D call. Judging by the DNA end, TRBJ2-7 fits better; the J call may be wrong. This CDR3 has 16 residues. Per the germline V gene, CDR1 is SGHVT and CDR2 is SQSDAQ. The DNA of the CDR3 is TGTGCCAGCAGCTTATTCGACCGCTGCCTCTTTTACGAGCAGTACTTC. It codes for CASSLFDRCLFYEQYF.

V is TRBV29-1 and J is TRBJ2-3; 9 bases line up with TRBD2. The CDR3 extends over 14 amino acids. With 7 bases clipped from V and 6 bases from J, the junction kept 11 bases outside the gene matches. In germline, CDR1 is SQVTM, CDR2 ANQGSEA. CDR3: CSATRAGGPDTQYF. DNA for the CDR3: TGCAGCGCTACGCGAGCGGGGGGCCCCGATACGCAGTATTTT.